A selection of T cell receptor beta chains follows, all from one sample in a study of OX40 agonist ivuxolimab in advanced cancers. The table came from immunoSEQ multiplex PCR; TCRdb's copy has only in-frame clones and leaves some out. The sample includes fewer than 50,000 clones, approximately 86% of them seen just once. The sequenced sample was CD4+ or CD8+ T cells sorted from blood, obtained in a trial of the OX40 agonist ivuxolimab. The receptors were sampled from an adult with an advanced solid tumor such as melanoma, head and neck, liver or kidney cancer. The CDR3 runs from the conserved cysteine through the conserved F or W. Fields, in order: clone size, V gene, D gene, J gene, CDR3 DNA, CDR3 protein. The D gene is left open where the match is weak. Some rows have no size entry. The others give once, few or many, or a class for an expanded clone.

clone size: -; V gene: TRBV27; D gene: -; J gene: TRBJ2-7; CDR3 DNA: TGTGCCAGCAGTTTGGGGGGGCCTCCCTACGAGCAGTACTTC; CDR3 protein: CASSLGGPPYEQYF
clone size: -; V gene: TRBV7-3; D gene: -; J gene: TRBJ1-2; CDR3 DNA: TGTGCCAGCAGCTCCTTGCCTGGCACTGGCTACACCTTC; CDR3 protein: CASSSLPGTGYTF
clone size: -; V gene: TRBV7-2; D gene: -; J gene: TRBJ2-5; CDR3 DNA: TGTGCCAGCAGCTTAACGCAGGAGACCCAGTACTTC; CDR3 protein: CASSLTQETQYF
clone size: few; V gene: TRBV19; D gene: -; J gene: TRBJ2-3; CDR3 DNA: TGTGCCAGTAACAGGTATGGCGCAGATACGCAGTATTTT; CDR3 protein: CASNRYGADTQYF
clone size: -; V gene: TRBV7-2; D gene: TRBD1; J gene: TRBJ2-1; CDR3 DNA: TGTGCCAGCAGCTACCCGGACAGGAGAAATGAGCAGTTCTTC; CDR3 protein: CASSYPDRRNEQFF
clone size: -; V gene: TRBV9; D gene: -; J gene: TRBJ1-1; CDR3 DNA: TGTGCCAGCAGCGTCACAGGTACGGGAGGAGCTGAAGCTTTCTTT; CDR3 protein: CASSVTGTGGAEAFF
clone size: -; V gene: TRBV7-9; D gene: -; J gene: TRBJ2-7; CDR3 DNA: TGTGCCAGCAGCCCAGTTCTAGGAGGGGGCAACTACGAGCAGTACTTC; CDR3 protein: CASSPVLGGGNYEQYF
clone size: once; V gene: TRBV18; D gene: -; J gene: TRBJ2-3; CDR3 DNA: TGTGCCAGCTCACAGAATTCCTACACGGGGATAATGTTTGATACGCAGTATTTT; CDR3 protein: CASSQNSYTGIMFDTQYF
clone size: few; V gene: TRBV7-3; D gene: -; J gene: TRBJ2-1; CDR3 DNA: TGTGCCAGCAGCCCTACTTTCGGGAATGAGCAGTTCTTC; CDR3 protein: CASSPTFGNEQFF
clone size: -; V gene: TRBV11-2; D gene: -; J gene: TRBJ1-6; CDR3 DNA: TGTGCCAGCAGCCTAAATTCACCCCTCCACTTT; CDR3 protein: CASSLNSPLHF
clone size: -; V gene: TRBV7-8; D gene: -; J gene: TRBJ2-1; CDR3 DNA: TGTGCCAGCAGCTTACCAACGAGGGGGAGCAATGAGCAGTTCTTC; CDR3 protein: CASSLPTRGSNEQFF
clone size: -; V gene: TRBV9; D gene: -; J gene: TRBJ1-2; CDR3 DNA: TGTGCCAGCAGCGTAGGGGGAAATCCTGGCTACACCTTC; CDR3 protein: CASSVGGNPGYTF
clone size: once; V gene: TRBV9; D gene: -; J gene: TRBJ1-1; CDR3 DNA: TGTGCCAGCAGCGGTTTTTCGACAGGTGAAGCTTTCTTT; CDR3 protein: CASSGFSTGEAFF
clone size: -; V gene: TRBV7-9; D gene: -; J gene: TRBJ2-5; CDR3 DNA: TGTGCCAGCAGCCCTCTTTCGATCAGGACCCAGTACTTC; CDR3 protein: CASSPLSIRTQYF
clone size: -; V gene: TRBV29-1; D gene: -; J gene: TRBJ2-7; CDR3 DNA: TGCAGCGTTGTCGTATGGCTGCGGGACGAGCAGTACTTC; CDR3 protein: CSVVVWLRDEQYF
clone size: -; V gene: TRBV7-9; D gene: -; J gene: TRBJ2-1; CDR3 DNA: TGTGCCAGCAGCTTAAGCCAGGGGAGTAGGTTTGAGTTCTTC; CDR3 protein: CASSLSQGSRFEFF
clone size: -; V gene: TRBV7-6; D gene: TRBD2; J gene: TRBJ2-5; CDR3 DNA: TGTGCCAGCAGCCAAGGACTAGCGGGAGCTGAGACCCAGTACTTC; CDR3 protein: CASSQGLAGAETQYF
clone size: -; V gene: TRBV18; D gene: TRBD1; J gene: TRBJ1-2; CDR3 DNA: TGTGCCAGCTCACCCGTTGTAGGACAGGACTATGGCTACACCTTC; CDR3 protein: CASSPVVGQDYGYTF
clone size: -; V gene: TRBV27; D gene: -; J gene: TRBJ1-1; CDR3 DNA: TGTGCCAGCAGTCCGACCACCTTAACCGAAGCTTTCTTT; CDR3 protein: CASSPTTLTEAFF
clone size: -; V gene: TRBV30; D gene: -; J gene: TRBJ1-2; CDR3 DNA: TGTGCCTTCCGGAGGATCACGGGTGACTATGGCTACACCTTC; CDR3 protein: CAFRRITGDYGYTF
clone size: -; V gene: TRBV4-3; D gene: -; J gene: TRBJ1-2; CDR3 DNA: TGCGCCAGCAGCCAAGATCCGAGTAACTATGGCTACACCTTC; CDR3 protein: CASSQDPSNYGYTF
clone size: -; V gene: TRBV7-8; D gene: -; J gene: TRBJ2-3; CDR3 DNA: TGTGCCAGCAGCTTAGTCGGGGGAAACACAGATACGCAGTATTTT; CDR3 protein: CASSLVGGNTDTQYF
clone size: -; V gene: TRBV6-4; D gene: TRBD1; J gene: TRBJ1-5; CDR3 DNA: TGTGCCAGCCCGACAGGGTGCAGCAATCAGCCCCAGCATTTT; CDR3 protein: CASPTGCSNQPQHF
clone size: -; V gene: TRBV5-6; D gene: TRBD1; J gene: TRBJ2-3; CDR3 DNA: TGTGCCAGCAGCACGACAGGGTTAGATACGCAGTATTTT; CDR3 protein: CASSTTGLDTQYF
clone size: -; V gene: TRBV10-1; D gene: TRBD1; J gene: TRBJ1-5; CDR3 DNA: TGCGCCAGCAGTGTCCCGACAGGGAGCAATCAGCCCCAGCATTTT; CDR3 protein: CASSVPTGSNQPQHF
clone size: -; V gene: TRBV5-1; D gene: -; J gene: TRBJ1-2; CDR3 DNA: TGCGCCAGCAGCTTGGGTTGGGGCCTGAACTATGGCTACACCTTC; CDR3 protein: CASSLGWGLNYGYTF
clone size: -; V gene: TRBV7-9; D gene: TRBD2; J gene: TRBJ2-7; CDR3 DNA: TGTGCCAGCAGCCCCTCCGGGACTACCTCCTACGAGCAGTACTTC; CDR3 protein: CASSPSGTTSYEQYF
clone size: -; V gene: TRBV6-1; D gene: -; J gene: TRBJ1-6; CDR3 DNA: TGTGCCAGCAGTGAAGAATGGGTAGGGTCCTCCTATAATTCACCCCTCCACTTT; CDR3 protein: CASSEEWVGSSYNSPLHF
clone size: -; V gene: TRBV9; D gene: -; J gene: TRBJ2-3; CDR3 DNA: TGTGCCAGCAGCGCCGGCTTAGATACGCAGTATTTT; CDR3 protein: CASSAGLDTQYF
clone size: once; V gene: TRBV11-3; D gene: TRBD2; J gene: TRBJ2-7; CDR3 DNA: TGTGCCAGCAGCTCCAGCGGGGGGGCCTGGAACGAGCAGTACTTC; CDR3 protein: CASSSSGGAWNEQYF
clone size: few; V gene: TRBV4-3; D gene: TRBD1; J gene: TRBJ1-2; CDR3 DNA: TGCGCCAGCAGCCAAGATGTTACAGGGGGCCTCTCTAGACATGGCTACACCTTC; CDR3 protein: CASSQDVTGGLSRHGYTF
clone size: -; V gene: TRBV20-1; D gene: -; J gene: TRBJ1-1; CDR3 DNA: TGCAGTGCTAGAGGCCTTGAAGCTTTCTTT; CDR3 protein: CSARGLEAFF
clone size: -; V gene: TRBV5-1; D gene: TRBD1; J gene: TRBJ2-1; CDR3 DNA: TGCGCCAGCAGCATCGGGACAGGGGGTCTGGATGAGCAGTTCTTC; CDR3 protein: CASSIGTGGLDEQFF
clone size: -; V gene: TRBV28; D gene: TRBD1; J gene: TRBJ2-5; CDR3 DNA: TGTGCCAGCAGTTTCCGGGACAGCCTGGAGACCCAGTACTTC; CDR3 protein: CASSFRDSLETQYF
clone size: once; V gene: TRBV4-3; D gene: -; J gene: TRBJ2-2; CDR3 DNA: TGCGCCAGCAGCCGTATGATTAGGGGGTCCGGGGAGCTGTTTTTT; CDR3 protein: CASSRMIRGSGELFF
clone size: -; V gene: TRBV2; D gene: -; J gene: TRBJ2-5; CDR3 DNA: TGTGCCAGCAGTGTAGATTATGAGACCCAGTACTTC; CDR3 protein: CASSVDYETQYF
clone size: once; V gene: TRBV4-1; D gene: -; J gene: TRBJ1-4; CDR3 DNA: TGCGCCAGCAGCCAAGTAGGCAGTGTATCCCCTAATGAAAAACTGTTTTTT; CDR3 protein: CASSQVGSVSPNEKLFF
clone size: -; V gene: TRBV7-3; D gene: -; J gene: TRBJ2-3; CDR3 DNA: TGTGCCAGCAGCCCCGGCGGGAGCACAGATACGCAGTATTTT; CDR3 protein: CASSPGGSTDTQYF
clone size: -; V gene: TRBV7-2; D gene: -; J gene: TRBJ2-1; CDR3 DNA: TGTGCCAGCAGCAGAACCGGGACTCTTTTCTTC; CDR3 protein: CASSRTGTLFF
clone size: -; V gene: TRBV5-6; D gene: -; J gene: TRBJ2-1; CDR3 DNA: TGTGCCAGCAGCTTGAGGTGGGGGTTCTTC; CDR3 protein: CASSLRWGFF
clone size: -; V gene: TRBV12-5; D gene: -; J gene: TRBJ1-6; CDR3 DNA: TGTGCTAGTGGTTCGGGAGATATAAATTCACCCCTCCACTTT; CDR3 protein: CASGSGDINSPLHF
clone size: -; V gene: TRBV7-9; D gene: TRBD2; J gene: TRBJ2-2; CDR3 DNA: TGTGCCACCCTACGAGCGGGGGTTGCCGGGGAGCTGTTTTTT; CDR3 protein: CATLRAGVAGELFF
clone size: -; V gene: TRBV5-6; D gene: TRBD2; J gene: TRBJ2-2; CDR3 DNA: TGTGCCAGCCGACTAGCGGGTGACACCGGGGAGCTGTTTTTT; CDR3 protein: CASRLAGDTGELFF
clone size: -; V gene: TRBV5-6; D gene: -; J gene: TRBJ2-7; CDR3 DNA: TGTGCCAGCAGCTTGGGAGGGCTTTGGGGGGACGAGCAGTACTTC; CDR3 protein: CASSLGGLWGDEQYF
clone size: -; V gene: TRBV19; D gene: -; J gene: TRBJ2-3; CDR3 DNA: TGTGCCAGTAAGACCCCGAGCACAGATACGCAGTATTTT; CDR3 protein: CASKTPSTDTQYF
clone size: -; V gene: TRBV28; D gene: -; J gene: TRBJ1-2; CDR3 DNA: TGTGCCAGCAGTTTGGGCAGGGGCTATGGTGGCTACACCTTC; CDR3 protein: CASSLGRGYGGYTF
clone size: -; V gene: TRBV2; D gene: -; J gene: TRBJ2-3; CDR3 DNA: TGTGCCAGCAAGAGCGGAGTTAGCACAGATACGCAGTATTTT; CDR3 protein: CASKSGVSTDTQYF
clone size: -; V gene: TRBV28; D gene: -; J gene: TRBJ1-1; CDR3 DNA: TGTGCCAGCACTGGGTGGGCTGAAGCTTTCTTT; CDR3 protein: CASTGWAEAFF
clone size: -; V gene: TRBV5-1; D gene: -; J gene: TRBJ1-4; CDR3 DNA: TGCGCCAGCAGCTTGGTGGGGACGGGCAGCGAAAAACTGTTTTTT; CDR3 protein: CASSLVGTGSEKLFF
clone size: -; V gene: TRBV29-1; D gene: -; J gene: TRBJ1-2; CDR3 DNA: TGCAGCGTTGAAAAGATAACTGACAGCGATGATGGCTACACCTTC; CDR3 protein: CSVEKITDSDDGYTF
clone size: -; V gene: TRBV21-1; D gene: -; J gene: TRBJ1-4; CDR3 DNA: TGTGCCAGCAGCAAAAGGGAGGTACTCAAAGAAAAACTGTTTTTT; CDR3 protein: CASSKREVLKEKLFF
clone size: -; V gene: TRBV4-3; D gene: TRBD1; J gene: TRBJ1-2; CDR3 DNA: TGCGCCAGCAGCCCCCAGGGGGGGGGCAATTCTAACTATGGCTACACCTTC; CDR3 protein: CASSPQGGGNSNYGYTF
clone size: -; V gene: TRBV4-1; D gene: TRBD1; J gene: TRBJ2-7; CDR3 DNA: TGCGCCAGCAGCCAATTTGAGACAGGGCTAGCCGAGCAGTACTTC; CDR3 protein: CASSQFETGLAEQYF
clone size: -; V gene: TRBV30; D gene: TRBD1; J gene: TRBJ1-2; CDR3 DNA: TGTGCCTGGAGCCCAGGGGGCAGCTATGGCTACACCTTC; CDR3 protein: CAWSPGGSYGYTF
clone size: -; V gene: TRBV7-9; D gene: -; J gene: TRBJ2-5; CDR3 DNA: TGTGCCAGCAGTCGACGAGCAGGTCTGGGGGTGGAGACCCAGTACTTC; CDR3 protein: CASSRRAGLGVETQYF
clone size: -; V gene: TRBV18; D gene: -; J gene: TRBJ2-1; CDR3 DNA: TGTGCCAGCTCACCACCGGGAAGTGTGAAATTCTTC; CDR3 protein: CASSPPGSVKFF
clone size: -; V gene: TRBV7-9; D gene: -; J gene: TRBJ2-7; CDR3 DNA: TGTGCCAGCAGCCTAAGAGGGCCAAACGAGCAGTACTTC; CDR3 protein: CASSLRGPNEQYF
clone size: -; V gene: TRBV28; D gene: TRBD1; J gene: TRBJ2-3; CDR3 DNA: TGTGCCAGCAGTACAACCGACAGGGGGCGGGCAGATACGCAGTATTTT; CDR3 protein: CASSTTDRGRADTQYF
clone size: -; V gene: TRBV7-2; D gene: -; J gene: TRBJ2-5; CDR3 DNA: TGTGCCAGCAGCTTAGATTTGGGGGTACAAGAGACCCAGTACTTC; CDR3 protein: CASSLDLGVQETQYF